Given below is one TCR beta chain in context. What it binds is not known. This sample stems from a study of beta chain features in type 1 diabetes. Notes on the study in general: The similarity of naive, central memory and Treg TCRB repertoires appeared greater among patients than among healthy donors. Across all four CD4+ subsets, people with type 1 diabetes showed modestly shorter TCRB CDR3s. An over-representation of cells with high TCR expression could result from cDNA sequencing.

Trimming removed 7 bases at V and 2 bases at J, with 9 bases between. The CDR3 covers 11 residues. The germline V gene encodes CDR1 SQVTM and CDR2 ANQGSEA. Via the markers CD45RO/CCR7/CD25/CD127/CD95/CD27, stem cell-like memory, regulatory, central memory and naive CD4+ cells were sorted. Every isolated RNA sample was fully reverse transcribed, so sequencing captured expressed TCRB transcripts. Clones were sequenced by immunoSEQ multiplex PCR, and TCRdb holds only the in-frame ones, with some missing. Here the sample spans about 360,000 clones, 10% to 15% being singletons. Specimen: naive CD4+ T cells from blood. This TCR was sampled from a man aged 18-30 years in good health. The J gene is TRBJ2-7, the V gene TRBV29-1; D gene ambiguous. CDR3 amino acids: CSAQVTYEQYF. The CDR3, as DNA: TGCAGCGCCCAGGTGACCTACGAGCAGTACTTC.